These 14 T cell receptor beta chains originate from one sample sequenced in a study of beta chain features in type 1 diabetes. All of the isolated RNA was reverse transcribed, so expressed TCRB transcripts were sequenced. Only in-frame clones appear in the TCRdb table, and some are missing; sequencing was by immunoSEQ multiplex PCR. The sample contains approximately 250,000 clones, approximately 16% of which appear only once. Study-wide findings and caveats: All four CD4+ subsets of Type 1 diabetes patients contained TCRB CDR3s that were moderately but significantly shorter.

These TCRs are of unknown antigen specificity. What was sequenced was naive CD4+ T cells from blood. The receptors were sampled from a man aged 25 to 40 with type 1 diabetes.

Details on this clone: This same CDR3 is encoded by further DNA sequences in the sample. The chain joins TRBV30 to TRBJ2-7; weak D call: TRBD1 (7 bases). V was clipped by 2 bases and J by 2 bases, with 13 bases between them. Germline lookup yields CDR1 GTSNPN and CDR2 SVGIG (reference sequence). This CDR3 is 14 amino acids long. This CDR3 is CAWSISGGPYEQYF. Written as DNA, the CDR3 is TGTGCCTGGAGTATATCAGGGGGGCCCTACGAGCAGTACTTC.

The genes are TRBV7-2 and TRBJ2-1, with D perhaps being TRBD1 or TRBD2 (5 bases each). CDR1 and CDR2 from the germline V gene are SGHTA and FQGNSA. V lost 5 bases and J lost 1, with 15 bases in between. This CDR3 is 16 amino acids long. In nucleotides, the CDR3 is TGTGCCAGCAGCGCCCACTGGGACCCTTCCTACAATGAGCAGTTCTTC. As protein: CASSAHWDPSYNEQFF.

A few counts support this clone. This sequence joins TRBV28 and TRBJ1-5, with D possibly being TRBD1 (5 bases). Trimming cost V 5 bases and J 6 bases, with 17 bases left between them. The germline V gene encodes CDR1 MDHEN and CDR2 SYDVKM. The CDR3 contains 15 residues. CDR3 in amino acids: CASSPQDRGAQPQHF. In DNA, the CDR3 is TGTGCCAGCAGTCCTCAAGACAGAGGGGCTCAGCCCCAGCATTTT. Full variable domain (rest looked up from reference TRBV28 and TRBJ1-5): DVKVTQSSRYLVKRTGEKVFLECVQDMDHENMFWYRQDPGLGLRLIYFSYDVKMKEKGDIPEGYSVSREKKERFSLILESASTNQTSMYLCASSPQDRGAQPQHFGDGTRLSIL.

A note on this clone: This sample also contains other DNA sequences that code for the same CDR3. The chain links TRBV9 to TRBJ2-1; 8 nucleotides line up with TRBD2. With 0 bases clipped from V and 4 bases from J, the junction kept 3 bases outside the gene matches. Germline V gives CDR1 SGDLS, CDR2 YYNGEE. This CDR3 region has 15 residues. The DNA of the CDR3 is TGTGCCAGCAGCGTAGCGGGAGGGTCGTACAATGAGCAGTTCTTC. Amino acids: CASSVAGGSYNEQFF.

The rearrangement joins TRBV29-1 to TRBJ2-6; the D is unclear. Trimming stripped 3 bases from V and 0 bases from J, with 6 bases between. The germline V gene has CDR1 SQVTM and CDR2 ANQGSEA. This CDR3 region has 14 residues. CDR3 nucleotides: TGCAGCGTTGACAGTCCCTCTGGGGCCAACGTCCTGACTTTC. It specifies CSVDSPSGANVLTF.

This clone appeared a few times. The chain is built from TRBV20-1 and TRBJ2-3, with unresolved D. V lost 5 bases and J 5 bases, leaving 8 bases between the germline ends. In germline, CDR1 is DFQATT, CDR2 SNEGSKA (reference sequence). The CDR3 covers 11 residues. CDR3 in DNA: TGCAGTGCTCCTTGGGGAGATACGCAGTATTTT. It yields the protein CSAPWGDTQYF.

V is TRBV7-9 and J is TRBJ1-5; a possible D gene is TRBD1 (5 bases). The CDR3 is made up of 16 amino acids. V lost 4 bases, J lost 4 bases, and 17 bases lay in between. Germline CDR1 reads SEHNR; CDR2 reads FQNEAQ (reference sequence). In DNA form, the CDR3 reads TGTGCCAGCAGCTCCGGCTCTGGGGGTGGGAATCAGCCCCAGCATTTT. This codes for CASSSGSGGGNQPQHF.

The CDR3: CASSLFKGGGDTQYF. CDR3 DNA: TGTGCCAGCAGCTTATTCAAGGGGGGCGGAGATACGCAGTATTTT. The chain carries TRBV7-9 and TRBJ2-3; possibly TRBD1 or TRBD2 for D (6 bases each). Germline lookup yields CDR1 SEHNR and CDR2 FQNEAQ (reference sequence). This CDR3 region has 15 residues. The V and J ends lost 2 bases and 5 bases respectively, with 14 bases between them.

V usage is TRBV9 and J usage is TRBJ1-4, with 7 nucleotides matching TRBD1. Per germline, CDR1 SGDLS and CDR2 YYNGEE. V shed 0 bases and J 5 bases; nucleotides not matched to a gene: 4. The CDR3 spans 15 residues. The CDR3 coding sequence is TGTGCCAGCAGCGTAGATGGGACAGAAAATGAAAAACTGTTTTTT. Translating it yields CASSVDGTENEKLFF. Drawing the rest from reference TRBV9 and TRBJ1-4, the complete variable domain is DSGVTQTPKHLITATGQRVTLRCSPRSGDLSVYWYQQSLDQGLQFLIQYYNGEERAKGNILERFSAQQFPDLHSELNLSSLELGDSALYFCASSVDGTENEKLFFGSGTQLSVL.

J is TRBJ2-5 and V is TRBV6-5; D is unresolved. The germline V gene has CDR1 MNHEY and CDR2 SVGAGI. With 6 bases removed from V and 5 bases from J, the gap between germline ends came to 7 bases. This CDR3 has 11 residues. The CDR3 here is CASRAIETQYF. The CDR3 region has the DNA TGTGCCAGCAGAGCTATCGAGACCCAGTACTTC.

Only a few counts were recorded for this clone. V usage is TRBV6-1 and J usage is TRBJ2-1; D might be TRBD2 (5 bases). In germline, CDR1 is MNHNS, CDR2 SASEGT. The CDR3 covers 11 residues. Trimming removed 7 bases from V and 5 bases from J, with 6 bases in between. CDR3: CASKRDNEQFF. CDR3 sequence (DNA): TGTGCCAGCAAGAGGGACAATGAGCAGTTCTTC.

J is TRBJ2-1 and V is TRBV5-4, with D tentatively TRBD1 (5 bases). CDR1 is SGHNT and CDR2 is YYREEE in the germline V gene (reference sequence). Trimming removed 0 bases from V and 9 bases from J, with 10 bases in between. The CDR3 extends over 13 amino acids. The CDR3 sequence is CASSLDRPSEQFF. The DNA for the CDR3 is TGTGCCAGCAGCTTGGACAGGCCGAGTGAGCAGTTCTTC.

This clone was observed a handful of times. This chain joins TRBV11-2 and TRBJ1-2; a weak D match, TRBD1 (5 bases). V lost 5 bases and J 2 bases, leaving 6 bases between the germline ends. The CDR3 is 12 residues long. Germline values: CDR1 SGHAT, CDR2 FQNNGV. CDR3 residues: CASSRDNYGYTF. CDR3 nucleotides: TGTGCCAGCAGCCGGGACAACTATGGCTACACCTTC.

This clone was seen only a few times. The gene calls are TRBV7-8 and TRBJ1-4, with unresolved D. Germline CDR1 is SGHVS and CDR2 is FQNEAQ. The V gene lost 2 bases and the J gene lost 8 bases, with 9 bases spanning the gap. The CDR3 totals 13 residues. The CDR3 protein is CASSLIQREKLFF. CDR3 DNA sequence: TGTGCCAGCAGCTTAATTCAACGGGAAAAACTGTTTTTT.